The source of this T cell receptor beta chain is a study of T cell repertoires in cytomegalovirus infection. Each CDR3 protein is one row after TCRdb ran MiXCR on the reads. The sample yields 450,000 to 550,000 distinct CDR3 sequences, 16% seen once. The table lists this clonotype with many counts. The clonotype originates from a human donor in good health (CMV status not recorded). Some clones in this sample may be carry-over from other donors' samples. Sequences were obtained from CD8+ T cells from PBMCs.

The CDR3 spells CASFDRGSYEQYF. The CDR3, as DNA: TGTGCCAGCTTTGACAGAGGCTCCTACGAGCAGTACTTC. V gene TRBV6-1 combines with J gene TRBJ2-7; D possibly corresponds to TRBD1 (5 bases). Germline lookup yields CDR1 MNHNS and CDR2 SASEGT. Trimming left V 8 bases short and J 0 bases short, with 11 bases between. CDR3 length: 13 residues.